One T cell receptor beta chain is described in this entry. This record belongs to a study of blood T cell repertoires in COVID-19. Here immunoSEQ multiplex PCR was the method, and the copy in TCRdb shows in-frame clones only, minus some. The data show 75,000 to 90,000 clones, less than 95% seen once. Material for sequencing was peripheral blood. This clonotype was sampled from a man younger than 35 with COVID-19, enrolled during active disease.

This chain's CDR3 is CASSLGTGGYGYTF. The CDR3 DNA sequence: TGCGCCAGCAGCCTAGGGACAGGGGGATATGGCTACACCTTC. The rearrangement uses TRBV5-1 and TRBJ1-2, with 11 positions matching TRBD1. J lost 5 bases, V lost 4 bases, and 4 bases had no gene match. Germline CDR1 reads SGHRS; CDR2 reads YFSETQ. The CDR3 spans 14 residues.